The 31 T cell receptor beta chains below were found in one sample sequenced in a study of blood T cell repertoires in COVID-19. Sequenced by immunoSEQ multiplex PCR; TCRdb stores in-frame clones only, minus some. Among some 350,000 clones listed, over 70% were seen once. Sequencing was done on a sample of PBMCs or T cells enriched from blood (not recorded which). Receptor source: a man aged 30-40 years who had recovered from COVID-19.

This rearrangement joins TRBV4-1 to TRBJ2-1; 8 nucleotides agree with TRBD2. The CDR3 loop spans 18 amino acids. Germline CDR1 is MGHRA and CDR2 is YSYEKL. The junction had 8 bases not matched to a gene; V was cut back by 0 bases and J by 1 base. CDR3 DNA: TGCGCCAGCAGCCAAGAGGATAGCGGGGCATTGTCCTACAATGAGCAGTTCTTC. Translated, it gives CASSQEDSGALSYNEQFF.

The chain uses TRBV11-2 and TRBJ2-7; 7 positions match TRBD2. The CDR3 covers 14 residues. Germline trimming cut 0 bases from V and 1 base from J; bases unmatched to any gene: 0. Germline CDR1 reads SGHAT; CDR2 reads FQNNGV. The DNA of the CDR3 is TGTGCCAGCAGCTTAGAAGCGGGGTCCTACGAGCAGTACTTC. Amino acids: CASSLEAGSYEQYF.

This chain joins TRBV7-8 and TRBJ1-2; tentative D call: TRBD1 (5 bases). The length of the CDR3 is 13 residues. Germline lookup yields CDR1 SGHVS and CDR2 FQNEAQ. Trimming stripped 5 bases from V and 7 bases from J, with 14 bases between. The CDR3 DNA reads TGTGCCAGCAGCCCTAGCGGGGGGTCTGGCTACACCTTC. Amino acid sequence: CASSPSGGSGYTF.

The rearrangement uses TRBV7-2 and TRBJ2-5; 9 nucleotides match TRBD1. This CDR3 is 15 amino acids long. Germline V gives CDR1 SGHTA, CDR2 FQGNSA. V dropped 1 base and J dropped 7; count of bases not matched to a gene: 7. CDR3 amino acids: CASSLEQGATVTQYF. DNA of the CDR3: TGTGCCAGCAGCTTAGAACAGGGGGCTACTGTGACCCAGTACTTC.

This sequence joins TRBV12-3 or TRBV12-4 and TRBJ2-4; 7 bases match TRBD1. The CDR3 is 13 amino acids. V shed 7 bases and J 4 bases; nucleotides not matched to a gene: 4. CDR3 sequence reads: CASTGTDKNIQYF. The CDR3 DNA reads as TGTGCCAGCACCGGGACAGATAAAAACATTCAGTACTTC.

The J gene is TRBJ1-1, the V gene TRBV11-2, with D possibly TRBD1 on 5 matching bases. This CDR3 region has 19 residues. V shed 6 bases and J shed 1 base, with 27 bases lying between them. CDR1 and CDR2 from the germline V gene are SGHAT and FQNNGV. The CDR3, as DNA: TGTGCCAGCAGTCGCCTTTGGTTGTTACGGGGGGTTGGGAACACTGAAGCTTTCTTT. Translation: CASSRLWLLRGVGNTEAFF.

The chain couples TRBV7-8 to TRBJ2-1; tentatively, D is TRBD1 (5 bases). This CDR3 is 9 amino acids long. Germline V gives CDR1 SGHVS, CDR2 FQNEAQ. CDR3 nucleotide sequence: TGTACAGGCGACAATGAGCAGTTCTTC. Translating it yields CTGDNEQFF. Full variable domain (missing parts from reference TRBV7-8 and TRBJ2-1): GAGVSQSPRYKVAKRGQDVALRCDPISGHVSLFWYQQALGQGPEFLTYFQNEAQLDKSGLPSDRFFAERPEGSVSTLKIQRTQQEDSAVYLCTGDNEQFFGPGTRLTVL.

V is TRBV4-1 and J is TRBJ2-1; D might be TRBD2 (6 bases). V lost 1 base and J lost 1, with 8 bases in between. The CDR3 is made up of 15 amino acids. The germline V gene has CDR1 MGHRA and CDR2 YSYEKL. The CDR3 reads CASSQVAGSYNEQFF. For the CDR3, the DNA is TGCGCCAGCAGCCAAGTGGCGGGGTCCTACAATGAGCAGTTCTTC.

The V and J genes are TRBV5-6 and TRBJ1-2; D uncertain. CDR3 length: 12 amino acids. In germline, CDR1 is SGHDT, CDR2 YYEEEE. Deletions cut 2 bases from V and 8 bases from J, with 10 bases between. CDR3: CASSLSVQGYTF. For the CDR3, the DNA is TGTGCCAGCAGCTTATCGGTACAGGGCTACACCTTC.

The V and J genes are TRBV5-1 and TRBJ1-2; tentatively, D is TRBD1 (5 bases). V was clipped by 1 base and J by 6 bases, with 10 bases between them. In germline, CDR1 is SGHRS, CDR2 YFSETQ. CDR3 length: 13 amino acids. The CDR3 DNA reads TGCGCCAGCAGCTTGTCCCAGACAGATGGCTACACCTTC. It yields the protein CASSLSQTDGYTF.

This clone has a single count. The chain uses TRBV19 and TRBJ1-2; the match to TRBD1 covers 7 bases. V trimming: 0 bases; J trimming: 6 bases; junction bases outside the gene matches: 1. CDR3 length equals 13 residues. Germline V gene sequence: CDR1 LNHDA, CDR2 SQIVND (reference sequence). CDR3 loop: CASSIETGDGYTF. The CDR3 nucleotides read TGTGCCAGTAGTATAGAAACAGGGGATGGCTACACCTTC.

J is TRBJ2-7 and V is TRBV7-9; 9 bases line up with TRBD1. This CDR3 has 16 amino acids. J was trimmed by 0 bases and V by 4 bases; bases with no gene match: 7. CDR1 SEHNR and CDR2 FQNEAQ come from the germline V gene (reference sequence). This CDR3 reads CASSSGTGSYSYEQYF. CDR3 bases: TGTGCCAGCAGCTCGGGGACAGGGAGCTACTCCTACGAGCAGTACTTC. The full variable domain, completed using reference TRBV7-9 and TRBJ2-7, is DTGVSQNPRHKITKRGQNVTFRCDPISEHNRLYWYRQTLGQGPEFLTYFQNEAQLEKSRLLSDRFSAERPKGSFSTLEIQRTEQGDSAMYLCASSSGTGSYSYEQYFGPGTRLTVT.

The V gene is TRBV28, the J gene TRBJ2-2; a weak D match, TRBD1 (6 bases). The V gene lost 6 bases and the J gene lost 7 bases, with 12 bases spanning the gap. Germline V gene sequence: CDR1 MDHEN, CDR2 SYDVKM. CDR3 length: 13 amino acids. The chain's CDR3 is CASSSQGGGELFF. DNA of the CDR3: TGTGCCAGCAGCTCACAGGGTGGCGGGGAGCTGTTTTTT.

The chain employs TRBV5-8 and TRBJ1-5, with D hard to call. Trimming removed 0 bases at V and 2 bases at J, with 6 bases between. The length of the CDR3 is 14 residues. Germline V gives CDR1 SGHTS, CDR2 YDEGEE. CDR3 protein: CASSLAPGNQPQHF. The CDR3, as DNA: TGTGCCAGCAGCTTGGCCCCAGGCAATCAGCCCCAGCATTTT. The whole variable domain, filled in from reference TRBV5-8 and TRBJ1-5, reads EAGVTQSPTHLIKTRGQQATLRCSPISGHTSVYWYQQALGLGLQFLLWYDEGEERNRGNFPPRFSGRQFPNYSSELNVNALELEDSALYLCASSLAPGNQPQHFGDGTRLSIL.

This chain connects TRBV5-1 to TRBJ1-4; no clear D. Germline CDR1 and CDR2: SGHRS and YFSETQ. The CDR3 has 13 residues. Trimming removed 1 base at V and 7 bases at J, with 8 bases between. DNA for the CDR3: TGCGCCAGCAGCTTGAGCAGAGGTGAAAAACTGTTTTTT. Its translation is CASSLSRGEKLFF.

This chain joins TRBV4-1 and TRBJ1-2; 10 nucleotides line up with TRBD1. This CDR3 is 14 amino acids long. V gave up 5 bases and J gave up 2 bases; unmatched junction bases: 2. Germline V gene lookup returns CDR1 MGHRA and CDR2 YSYEKL. CDR3 loop: CASSGTGANYGYTF. In DNA form, the CDR3 reads TGCGCCAGCAGCGGGACAGGGGCGAACTATGGCTACACCTTC.

The chain couples TRBV5-4 to TRBJ2-7; 14 bases align to TRBD2. V lost 0 bases, J lost 7 bases, and 6 bases stayed unmatched. Germline V gene sequence: CDR1 SGHNT, CDR2 YYREEE (reference sequence). The CDR3 contains 16 residues. The CDR3: CASSLAATSGGGEQYF. The CDR3 DNA is TGTGCCAGCAGCTTGGCCGCGACTAGCGGGGGGGGAGAGCAGTACTTC.

V and J are TRBV9 and TRBJ1-3; D is uncertain. CDR1 is SGDLS, CDR2 YYNGEE, per germline. V lost 2 bases, J lost 0 bases, and 9 bases lay in between. The CDR3 has 15 residues. CDR3 bases: TGTGCCAGCAGCGTTGAGGGAGTCTCTGGAAACACCATATATTTT. Protein sequence: CASSVEGVSGNTIYF. The entire variable domain, with the rest obtained from reference TRBV9 and TRBJ1-3, is as follows: DSGVTQTPKHLITATGQRVTLRCSPRSGDLSVYWYQQSLDQGLQFLIQYYNGEERAKGNILERFSAQQFPDLHSELNLSSLELGDSALYFCASSVEGVSGNTIYFGEGSWLTVV.

This chain uses TRBV5-1 with TRBJ2-5; possible D gene TRBD1, 5 bases. V lost 6 bases and J lost 0, with 12 bases in between. CDR3 length: 14 amino acids. The germline CDR1 and CDR2 sequences are SGHRS and YFSETQ. Here the CDR3 DNA reads TGCGCCAGCACCTCCGGACAAGACCAAGAGACCCAGTACTTC. Translation gives CASTSGQDQETQYF.

At least ten counts were recorded for this clone. The chain employs TRBV5-1 and TRBJ2-7, with 8 positions matching TRBD1. The germline V gene has CDR1 SGHRS and CDR2 YFSETQ. Losses at the gene ends were 4 bases for V and 7 bases for J; bases not matched to a gene: 4. The CDR3 length is 12 residues. The CDR3 here is CASSTGQGEQYF. DNA for the CDR3: TGCGCCAGCAGCACAGGACAGGGAGAGCAGTACTTC.

This chain uses TRBV28 with TRBJ1-1, with 8 bases matching TRBD1. The germline V gene encodes CDR1 MDHEN and CDR2 SYDVKM. The CDR3 contains 16 residues. The junction had 8 bases not matched to a gene; V was cut back by 4 bases and J by 1 base. The CDR3 reads CASSSSQGAGNTEAFF. CDR3 bases: TGTGCCAGCAGTTCCTCCCAGGGGGCGGGGAACACTGAAGCTTTCTTT.

V and J are TRBV14 and TRBJ2-3; 15 bases align to TRBD2. The CDR3 runs 17 residues. J lost 6 bases, V lost 0 bases, and 4 bases had no gene match. Germline V gene lookup returns CDR1 SGHDN and CDR2 FVKESK. The CDR3 loop reads CASSQDYGTSGGDTQYF. The CDR3 region has the DNA TGTGCCAGCAGCCAAGATTACGGGACTAGCGGGGGGGATACGCAGTATTTT.

The CDR3: CASGLGQASYEQYF. The DNA for the CDR3 is TGTGCCAGCGGCCTAGGACAGGCCTCCTACGAGCAGTACTTC. The genes are TRBV5-6 and TRBJ2-7; 7 nucleotides line up with TRBD1. CDR1 and CDR2 (germline): SGHDT, YYEEEE. V trimming: 7 bases; J trimming: 0 bases; junction bases outside the gene matches: 7. This CDR3 has 14 residues.

This chain uses TRBV5-6 with TRBJ1-2; the D gene is possibly TRBD1 (5 bases). Trimming removed 4 bases from V and 4 bases from J, with 23 bases in between. CDR1 SGHDT and CDR2 YYEEEE come from the germline V gene. This CDR3 region has 17 residues. The CDR3 DNA sequence: TGTGCCAGCAGCCCTGTCCCTGACAGAGCTACGACCTATGGCTACACCTTC. Its translation is CASSPVPDRATTYGYTF.

The chain carries TRBV6-5 and TRBJ2-1; 9 bases map to TRBD2. Germline loops: CDR1 MNHEY, CDR2 SVGAGI. This CDR3 has 16 residues. The trim removed 0 bases at V and 8 bases at J, leaving 8 bases unmatched. CDR3 loop: CASSYSKLAGIDEQFF. CDR3 nucleotide sequence: TGTGCCAGCAGTTACTCGAAGCTAGCGGGGATCGATGAGCAGTTCTTC.

The J gene is TRBJ2-1, the V gene TRBV29-1, with 10 positions matching TRBD2. With 5 bases clipped from V and 5 bases from J, the junction kept 3 bases outside the gene matches. This CDR3 is 13 amino acids long. In germline, CDR1 is SQVTM, CDR2 ANQGSEA. CDR3 region: CSVLAGANNEQFF. The CDR3 DNA sequence: TGCAGCGTTCTAGCGGGGGCCAACAATGAGCAGTTCTTC.

This clone showed up just a few times. The rearrangement joins TRBV13 to TRBJ1-6; 8 positions match TRBD1. CDR1 and CDR2 (germline): PRHDT, FYEKMQ (reference sequence). This CDR3 spans 15 amino acids. V shed 5 bases, J shed 5 bases, and the junction held 5 bases outside the gene matches. In nucleotides, the CDR3 is TGTGCCAGCAGCGTGCGACAGGGGCATAATTCACCCCTCCACTTT. This encodes CASSVRQGHNSPLHF.

The chain employs TRBV9 and TRBJ2-3, with 12 bases matching TRBD1. Germline CDR1 reads SGDLS; CDR2 reads YYNGEE. This CDR3 spans 17 amino acids. V trimming: 6 bases; J trimming: 3 bases; junction bases outside the gene matches: 11. The CDR3: CASNPHLGQGATDTQYF. In DNA, the CDR3 is TGTGCCAGCAACCCCCATCTGGGACAGGGGGCAACAGATACGCAGTATTTT.

The V and J genes are TRBV7-2 and TRBJ1-2, with 7 bases lining up with TRBD1. After removal of 6 bases from V and 4 bases from J, the junction contained 11 bases not matched to a gene. This CDR3 comprises 15 residues. CDR1 is SGHTA, CDR2 FQGNSA, per germline. The CDR3 DNA follows: TGTGCCAGCAGACCCGGACAGGCCGAGGGCTATGGCTACACCTTC. It translates to CASRPGQAEGYGYTF.

The V call is TRBV19, the J call TRBJ1-1; 9 nucleotides agree with TRBD1. The germline V gene has CDR1 LNHDA and CDR2 SQIVND (reference sequence). This CDR3 has 15 amino acids. The trim removed 6 bases at V and 1 base at J, leaving 6 bases unmatched. The CDR3 region has the DNA TGTGCCAGTAGCGAGTCGGACAGGGGGAACACTGAAGCTTTCTTT. As protein: CASSESDRGNTEAFF.

The CDR3 region has the DNA TGTGCCAGTAGTCAGGGAACCTTATCCGGTTCACCCCTCCACTTT. Its protein product is CASSQGTLSGSPLHF. The V gene is TRBV19, the J gene TRBJ1-6; weak D call: TRBD1 (5 bases). The germline V gene encodes CDR1 LNHDA and CDR2 SQIVND (reference sequence). This CDR3 spans 15 amino acids. V was clipped by 5 bases and J by 9 bases, with 17 bases between them.